A selection of T cell receptor beta chains follows, all from one sample in a study of blood T cell repertoires in COVID-19. This table comes from immunoSEQ multiplex PCR, and its TCRdb copy is limited to in-frame clones, with some not included. The sample lists about 340,000 clones, around 82% occurring once. The sequencing input was peripheral blood. These receptors all stem from a man aged 30 to 39 with active or convalescent COVID-19. Both conserved end residues are trimmed from each CDR3. The D gene is left open where the match is weak.

V gene,J gene,D gene,CDR3 protein
TRBV11-3,TRBJ1-4,NA,ASSLGGNDEKLF
TRBV5-1,TRBJ1-2,NA,ASSLQQSNYGYT
TRBV5-4,TRBJ2-2,NA,ASSFFGDTGELF
TRBV21-1,TRBJ1-2,NA,ASSSTGSFYGYTYVSGYT
TRBV29-1,TRBJ2-7,TRBD1,SGGQGFDEQY
TRBV7-9,TRBJ2-7,NA,ASSFSDEQY
TRBV6-6,TRBJ2-7,TRBD2,ASSYQREGYEQY
TRBV5-1,TRBJ1-1,TRBD1,ASSFGTVNTEAF
TRBV7-2,TRBJ1-2,TRBD1,ASSLAGTGNYGHT
TRBV9,TRBJ2-7,TRBD1,ASSGTGVGEQY
TRBV6-2/TRBV6-3,TRBJ1-5,NA,ASSASMEPQH
TRBV6-2/TRBV6-3,TRBJ2-4,NA,ASSPIDRLAKNIQY
TRBV4-2,TRBJ1-5,NA,ASSQTGGTSNQPQH
TRBV5-4,TRBJ2-2,TRBD2,ASSLGTRWRPGELF
TRBV6-5,TRBJ1-5,NA,ASSYSGQAQH
TRBV28,TRBJ2-7,TRBD2,ASRTTGTSASHEQY
TRBV3-1/TRBV3-2,TRBJ2-7,NA,ASSQDLPSEQY
TRBV4-2,TRBJ1-6,TRBD1,ASSQAQGQGYSPLH
TRBV28,TRBJ2-3,TRBD2,ASSPSLAGMADTQY
TRBV28,TRBJ1-2,TRBD1,ASSLRDREGGYT
TRBV11-1,TRBJ1-1,TRBD1,ASSLDRDDTEAF
TRBV4-3,TRBJ2-7,TRBD2,ASSRGGTAGEQY
TRBV7-9,TRBJ2-2,TRBD2,ASSASSGTGELF
TRBV10-2,TRBJ1-5,NA,ASSEGAGNQPQH
TRBV27,TRBJ2-1,TRBD2,ASSLFRASGPLVNEQF
TRBV7-2,TRBJ1-2,TRBD1,ASSLGGTGGTYGYT
TRBV9,TRBJ2-3,TRBD2,ASSVSSGGTDTQY